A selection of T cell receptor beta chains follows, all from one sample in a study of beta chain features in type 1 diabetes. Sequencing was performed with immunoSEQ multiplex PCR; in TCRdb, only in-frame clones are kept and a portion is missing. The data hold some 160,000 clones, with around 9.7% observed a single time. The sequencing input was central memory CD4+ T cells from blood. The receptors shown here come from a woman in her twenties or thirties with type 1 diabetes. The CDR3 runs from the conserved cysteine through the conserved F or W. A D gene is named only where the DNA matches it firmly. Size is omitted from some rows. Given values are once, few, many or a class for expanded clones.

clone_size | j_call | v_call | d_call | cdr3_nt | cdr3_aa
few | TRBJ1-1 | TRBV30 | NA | TGTGCCTGGAGACGACTGGGTGAGGGAAACACTGAAGCTTTCTTT | CAWRRLGEGNTEAFF
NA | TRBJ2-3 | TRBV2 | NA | TGTGCCAGCAGTGAAGCGTCGGGACTTACCTTAGGTACGCAGTATTTT | CASSEASGLTLGTQYF
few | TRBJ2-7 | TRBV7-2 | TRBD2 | TGTGCCAGCGGGACTAGCGAAGGCTACGAGCAGTACTTC | CASGTSEGYEQYF
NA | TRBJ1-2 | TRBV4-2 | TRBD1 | TGTGCCAGCAGCCAAGAGACCGGACAGGTCCTTGGCTACACCTTC | CASSQETGQVLGYTF
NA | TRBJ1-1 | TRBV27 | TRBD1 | TGTGCCAGCAGTTTGGTGCAGGGGGCCGGAGCTTTCTTT | CASSLVQGAGAFF
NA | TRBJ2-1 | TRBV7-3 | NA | TGTGCCAGCAGCTTAAGGCCCCCTGGTTCCTACAATGAGCAGTTCTTC | CASSLRPPGSYNEQFF
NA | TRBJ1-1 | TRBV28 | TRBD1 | TGTGCCAGCAGTTTGGGACAGGGGCTGATTCCTGAAGCTTTCTTT | CASSLGQGLIPEAFF
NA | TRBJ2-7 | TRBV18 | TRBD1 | TGTGCCAGCTCACTTACCCGGACAGGCCAAGGTTACGAGCAGTACTTC | CASSLTRTGQGYEQYF
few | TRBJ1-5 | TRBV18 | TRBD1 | TGTGCCAGCTCACCTAGGACAGGGGGCGATCAGCCCCAGCATTTT | CASSPRTGGDQPQHF
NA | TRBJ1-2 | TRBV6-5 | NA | TGTGCCAGCAGTTACGCAGGGTCTGGCTACACCTTC | CASSYAGSGYTF
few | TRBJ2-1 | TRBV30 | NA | TGTGCCTGGAGTGGCGGAGCCTACAATGAGCAGTTCTTC | CAWSGGAYNEQFF
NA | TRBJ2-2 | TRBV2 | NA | TGTGCCAGCAGTGGGGGACAGAACACCGGGGAGCTGTTTTTT | CASSGGQNTGELFF
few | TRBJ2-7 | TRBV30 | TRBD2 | TGTGCCTGGAGGGAGACTAGCGGATCGGTCGAGCAGTACTTC | CAWRETSGSVEQYF
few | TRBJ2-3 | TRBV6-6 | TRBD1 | TGTGCCAGCAGCCCTACAGGGGCAGATACGCAGTATTTT | CASSPTGADTQYF
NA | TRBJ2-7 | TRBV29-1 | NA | TGCAGCGTTGTAAGAGATTCCTACGAGCAGTACTTC | CSVVRDSYEQYF
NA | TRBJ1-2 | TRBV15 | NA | TGTGCCACCTCTATCAGGGATTTGGGTGGCTACACCTTC | CATSIRDLGGYTF
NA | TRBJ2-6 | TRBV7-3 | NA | TGTGCCAGCAGCTCCGGACAGATCTCTGGGGCCAACGTCCTGACTTTC | CASSSGQISGANVLTF
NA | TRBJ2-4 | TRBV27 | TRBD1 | TGTGCCAGCAGTAGTCGACAGGGGCAGAGGAGGAACATTCAGTACTTC | CASSSRQGQRRNIQYF
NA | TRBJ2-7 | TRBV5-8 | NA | TGTGCCAGCAGCCGGACAGTTCGTAGCTACGAGCAGTACTTC | CASSRTVRSYEQYF
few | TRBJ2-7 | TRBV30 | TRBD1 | TGTGCCTGGGGAAGGGACAGGGGGTTTAGCGAGCAGTACTTC | CAWGRDRGFSEQYF
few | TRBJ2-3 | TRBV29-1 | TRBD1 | TGCAGCGGTGGGACAGGGGTTACAGATACGCAGTATTTT | CSGGTGVTDTQYF
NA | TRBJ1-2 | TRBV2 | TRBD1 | TGTGCCAGCAGTACCGACAGGGGCTCTGGCTACACCTTC | CASSTDRGSGYTF
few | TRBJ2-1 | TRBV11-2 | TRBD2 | TGTGCCAGCAGCTTAAGTGGACTAGCGGGGAGGGAGCAGTTCTTC | CASSLSGLAGREQFF
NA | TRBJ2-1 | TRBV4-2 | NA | TGTGCCAGCAGCCAAGCGGCAGGGATCGCCTACAATGAGCAGTTCTTC | CASSQAAGIAYNEQFF
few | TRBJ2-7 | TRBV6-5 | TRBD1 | TGTGCCAGCAGTCGCGGACAGGGGGGATACGAGCAGTACTTC | CASSRGQGGYEQYF
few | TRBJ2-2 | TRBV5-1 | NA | TGCGCCAGCAGCTTGGTCCGTATAGCCGGGGAGCTGTTTTTT | CASSLVRIAGELFF
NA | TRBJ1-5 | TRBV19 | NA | TGTGCCAGTAGCCCCAGAGGGCATCGCAATCAGCCCCAGCATTTT | CASSPRGHRNQPQHF
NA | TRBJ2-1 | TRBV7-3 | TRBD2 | TGTGCCAGCAGCCGAACTAGCGTGGGTAACAATGAGCAGTTCTTC | CASSRTSVGNNEQFF
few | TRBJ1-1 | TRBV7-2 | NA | TGTGCCAGCAGCTTATGGGCAGGAGGGGAAGCTTTCTTT | CASSLWAGGEAFF
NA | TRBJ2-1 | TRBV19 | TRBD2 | TGTGCCAGTAGTATCCGCGGGAGTAGGACGAATGAGCAGTTCTTC | CASSIRGSRTNEQFF
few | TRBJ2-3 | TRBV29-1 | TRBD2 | TGCAGCGTGCCCCCACTAGCGGGAGTTACAGATACGCAGTATTTT | CSVPPLAGVTDTQYF
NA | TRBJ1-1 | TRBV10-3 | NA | TGTGCCAGCAGTCCAGGACAGACCCTTGAAGCTTTCTTT | CASSPGQTLEAFF
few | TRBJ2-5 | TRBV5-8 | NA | TGTGCCAGCAGCCCGAGGTATGGGTACCAAGAGACCCAGTACTTC | CASSPRYGYQETQYF
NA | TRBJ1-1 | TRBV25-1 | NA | TGTGCCAGCAGTTCTGCGGGCGGCACTGAAGCTTTCTTT | CASSSAGGTEAFF
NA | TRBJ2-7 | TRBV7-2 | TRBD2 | TGTGCCAGCAGCTTAGCGGCGGGAGCCTACGAGCAGTACTTC | CASSLAAGAYEQYF
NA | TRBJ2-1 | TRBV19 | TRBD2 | TGTGCCAGTGAAGTACTAGCGGGAGGTGAGCAGTTCTTC | CASEVLAGGEQFF
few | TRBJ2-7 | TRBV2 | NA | TGTGCCAGCAGTTTTAGCAGGGAACGGTCCTACGAGCAGTACTTC | CASSFSRERSYEQYF
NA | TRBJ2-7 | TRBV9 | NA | TGTGCCAGCAGCTTTGCCCCGGAGGGCCACGAGCAGTACTTC | CASSFAPEGHEQYF
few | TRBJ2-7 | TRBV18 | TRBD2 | TGTGCCAGCTCACCGGGGGGGTCCGACTACGAGCAGTACTTC | CASSPGGSDYEQYF
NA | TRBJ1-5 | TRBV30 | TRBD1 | TGTGCCTGGAGTGGACAGGGCCGGGATCAGCCCCAGCATTTT | CAWSGQGRDQPQHF
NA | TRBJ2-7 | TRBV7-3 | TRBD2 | TGTGCCAGCAGCTCCACAGCGGGAAAGGGGCTCTACGAGCAGTACTTC | CASSSTAGKGLYEQYF
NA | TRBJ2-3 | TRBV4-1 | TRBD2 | TGCGCCAGCAGCCGCCTAGCGGGACTGGCAGATACGCAGTATTTT | CASSRLAGLADTQYF
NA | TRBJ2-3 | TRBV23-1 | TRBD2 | TGCGCCAGCAGTCAAAGACTAGCGGCTATATTCACAGATACGCAGTATTTT | CASSQRLAAIFTDTQYF
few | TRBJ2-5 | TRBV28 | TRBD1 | TGTGCCAGCAGTTTAGTGCGCAGGGGGCAAGAGACCCAGTACTTC | CASSLVRRGQETQYF